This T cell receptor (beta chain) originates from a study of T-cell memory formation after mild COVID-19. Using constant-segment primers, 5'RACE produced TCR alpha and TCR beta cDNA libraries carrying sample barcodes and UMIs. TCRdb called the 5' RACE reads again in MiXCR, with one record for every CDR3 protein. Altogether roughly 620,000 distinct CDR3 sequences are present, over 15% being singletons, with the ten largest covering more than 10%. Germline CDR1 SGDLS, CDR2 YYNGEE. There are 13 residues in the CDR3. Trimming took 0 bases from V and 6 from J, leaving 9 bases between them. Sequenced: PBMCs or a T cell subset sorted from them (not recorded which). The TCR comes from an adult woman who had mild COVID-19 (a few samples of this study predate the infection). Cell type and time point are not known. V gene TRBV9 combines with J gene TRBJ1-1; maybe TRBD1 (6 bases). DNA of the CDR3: TGTGCCAGCAGCGTAGGTGGGGGCCCTGAAGCTTTCTTT. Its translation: CASSVGGGPEAFF.